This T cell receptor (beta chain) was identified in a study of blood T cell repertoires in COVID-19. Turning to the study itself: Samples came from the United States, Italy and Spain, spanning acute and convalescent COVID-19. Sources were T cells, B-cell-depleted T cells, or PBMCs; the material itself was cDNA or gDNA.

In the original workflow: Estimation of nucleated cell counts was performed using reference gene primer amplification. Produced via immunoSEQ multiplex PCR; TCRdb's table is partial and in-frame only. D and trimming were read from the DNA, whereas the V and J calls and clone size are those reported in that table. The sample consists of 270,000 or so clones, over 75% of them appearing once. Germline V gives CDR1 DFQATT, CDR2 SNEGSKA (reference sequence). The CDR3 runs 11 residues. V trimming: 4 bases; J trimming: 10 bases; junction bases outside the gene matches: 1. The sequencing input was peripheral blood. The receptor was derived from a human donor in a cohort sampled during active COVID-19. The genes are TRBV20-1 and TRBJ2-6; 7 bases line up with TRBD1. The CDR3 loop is CSAKGQNVLTF. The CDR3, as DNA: TGCAGTGCTAAGGGACAGAACGTCCTGACTTTC.